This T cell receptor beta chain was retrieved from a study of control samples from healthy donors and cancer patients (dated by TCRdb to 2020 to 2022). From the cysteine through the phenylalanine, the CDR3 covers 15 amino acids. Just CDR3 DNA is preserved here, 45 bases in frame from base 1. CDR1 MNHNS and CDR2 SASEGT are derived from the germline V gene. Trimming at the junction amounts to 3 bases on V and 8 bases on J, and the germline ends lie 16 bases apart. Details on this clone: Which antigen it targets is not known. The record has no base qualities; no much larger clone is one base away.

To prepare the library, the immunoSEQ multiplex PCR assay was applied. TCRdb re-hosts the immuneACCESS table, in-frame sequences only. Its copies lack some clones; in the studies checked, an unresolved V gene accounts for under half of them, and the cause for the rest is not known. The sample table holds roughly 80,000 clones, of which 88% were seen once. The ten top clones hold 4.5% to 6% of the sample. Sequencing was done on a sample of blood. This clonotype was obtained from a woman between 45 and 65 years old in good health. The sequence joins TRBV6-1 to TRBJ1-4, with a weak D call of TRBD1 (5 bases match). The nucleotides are TGTGCCAGCAGTGACCCGGGGCACTGGGCGGAAAAACTGTTTTTT. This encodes CASSDPGHWAEKLFF.